The clone carrying this TCR beta chain was counted only a few times. During active infection, Seattle patients enrolled and were then monitored through disease. The authors' processing: Amplification with reference gene primers provided the estimates of nucleated cell counts. Using immunoSEQ multiplex PCR, the repertoire was profiled, and TCRdb retains in-frame clones only, with some absent. Clone size and V and J calls were adopted from that table, with D and trimming inferred from the DNA. The sample comprises about 73,000 clones, about 74% of which are singletons, and 2% to 2.5% rests with the top ten. V dropped 7 bases and J dropped 2 bases, with 11 bases sitting between them. Germline V CDR1 and CDR2: SGHAT, FQDESV (reference sequence). This CDR3 contains 13 residues. This entry belongs to a study of blood T cell repertoires in COVID-19. Study at large: Some COVID-19 samples were acute and others convalescent; all came from the United States, Italy and Spain. PBMCs, B-cell-depleted T cells, or T cells provided the cDNA or gDNA that made up the material.

The specimen sequenced was peripheral blood. The sequence derives from a man between 65 and 85 years old with COVID-19, enrolled during active disease. The chain is built from TRBV11-1 and TRBJ1-1; D ambiguous. CDR3: CASKSQLNTEAFF. In nucleotides, the CDR3 is TGTGCCAGCAAGTCACAGCTCAACACTGAAGCTTTCTTT.